The rows below give T cell receptor beta chains drawn from one sample of a study of cytomegalovirus exposure and HLA in healthy donors. Here immunoSEQ multiplex PCR was the method, and the copy in TCRdb shows in-frame clones only, minus some. This repertoire shows 130,000 to 150,000 clones, about 75% found once; its top ten account for approximately 4%. The sequenced material came from PBMCs. Source of these receptors: a man aged 18 to 30 in good health and CMV-seronegative. CDR3s include the opening cysteine and the closing phenylalanine or tryptophan. A D gene is named only where the DNA matches it firmly. The size entry is marked missing in some rows and otherwise reads once, few, many or a size class.

>TRBJ1-2|TRBV2|.|.
CASSEAANYGYTF
TGTGCCAGCAGTGAGGCCGCTAACTATGGCTACACCTTC
>TRBJ1-1|TRBV5-6|TRBD1|.
CASSRQGAGTEAFF
TGTGCCAGCAGCCGGCAGGGGGCGGGGACTGAAGCTTTCTTT
>TRBJ1-2|TRBV5-1|.|.
CASSLGDLLNYGYTF
TGCGCCAGCAGCTTGGGAGATTTACTTAACTATGGCTACACCTTC
>TRBJ2-5|TRBV5-4|TRBD1|.
CASSLGDRVGGQETQYF
TGTGCCAGCAGCTTGGGGGACAGGGTAGGAGGCCAAGAGACCCAGTACTTC
>TRBJ2-5|TRBV12-2|.|.
CASRLAAVLKVLATGGETQYF
TGTGCAAGTCGCTTAGCGGCAGTACTGAAAGTGCTAGCTACAGGGGGCGAGACCCAGTACTTC
>TRBJ1-3|TRBV7-2|.|.
CASSLVLTGSGNTIYF
TGTGCCAGCAGCTTAGTTCTCACGGGCTCTGGAAACACCATATATTTT
>TRBJ1-1|TRBV6-1|TRBD1|.
CASSVQGTGNTEAFF
TGTGCCAGCAGTGTACAGGGGACGGGGAACACTGAAGCTTTCTTT
>TRBJ2-2|TRBV21-1|.|.
CASSTSGGPNTGELFF
TGTGCCAGCAGCACTAGCGGGGGACCGAACACCGGGGAGCTGTTTTTT
>TRBJ1-2|TRBV6-1|.|few
CASSEFAGYNGYTF
TGTGCCAGCAGTGAATTTGCAGGGTATAATGGCTACACCTTC
>TRBJ2-7|TRBV5-1|.|.
CASSSPGFPYEQYF
TGCGCCAGCAGTTCCCCAGGGTTCCCCTACGAGCAGTACTTC
>TRBJ2-2|TRBV28|TRBD1|.
CASRPYTGATNTGELFF
TGTGCCAGCAGACCTTATACAGGGGCTACGAACACCGGGGAGCTGTTTTTT
>TRBJ2-7|TRBV27|TRBD1|.
CASSLSSGQTSYEQYF
TGTGCCAGCAGTTTATCCTCGGGACAGACCTCCTACGAGCAGTACTTC
>TRBJ1-1|TRBV30|.|.
CAWSVRVGGNTEAFF
TGTGCCTGGAGTGTACGAGTGGGGGGGAACACTGAAGCTTTCTTT
>TRBJ2-7|TRBV30|TRBD1|.
CAWSAGTGGTYEQYF
TGTGCCTGGAGTGCCGGGACAGGGGGCACCTACGAGCAGTACTTC
>TRBJ2-3|TRBV29-1|TRBD1|.
CSFEGAKGGWGTDTQYF
TGCAGCTTTGAAGGAGCGAAAGGGGGCTGGGGTACAGATACGCAGTATTTT
>TRBJ2-7|TRBV30|.|.
CAWSVRQGSLYEQYF
TGTGCCTGGAGTGTAAGACAAGGATCCCTCTACGAGCAGTACTTC
>TRBJ2-3|TRBV28|.|.
CASSLLRGPQYF
TGTGCCAGCAGTTTACTGCGGGGCCCGCAGTATTTT
>TRBJ1-6|TRBV2|TRBD1|.
CASRGWDRGRDNSPLHF
TGTGCCAGCAGAGGATGGGACAGGGGACGAGATAATTCACCCCTCCACTTT
>TRBJ1-1|TRBV19|.|.
CASSPGQLAEAFF
TGTGCCAGTAGTCCTGGACAGCTGGCTGAAGCTTTCTTT
>TRBJ2-7|TRBV11-3|TRBD1|.
CASSVLRDRDSYEQYF
TGTGCCAGCAGCGTCCTCCGGGACAGGGATTCCTACGAGCAGTACTTC
>TRBJ2-4|TRBV28|.|once
CASSFPGTSKNIQYF
TGTGCCAGCAGTTTCCCCGGGACTTCCAAAAACATTCAGTACTTC
>TRBJ2-5|TRBV6-1|TRBD1|.
CASGDRGGETQYF
TGTGCCAGCGGGGACAGGGGGGGGGAGACCCAGTACTTC
>TRBJ2-2|TRBV4-1|TRBD2|.
CASSQGLAGVVGELFF
TGCGCCAGCAGCCAAGGCCTAGCGGGGGTGGTCGGGGAGCTGTTTTTT
>TRBJ2-1|TRBV6-1|.|.
CASSAEDSYNEQFF
TGTGCCAGCAGTGCGGAGGACAGTTACAATGAGCAGTTCTTC
>TRBJ1-6|TRBV28|.|once
CASSLGGGNSPLHF
TGTGCCAGCTCGCTGGGGGGTGGCAATTCACCCCTCCACTTT
>TRBJ2-1|TRBV6-5|TRBD1|few
CASSLTGGGNEQFF
TGTGCCAGCAGTCTCACAGGGGGAGGCAATGAGCAGTTCTTC
>TRBJ1-3|TRBV6-5|.|.
CASSFQGGGNTIYF
TGTGCCAGCAGTTTCCAGGGAGGTGGAAACACCATATATTTT
>TRBJ1-1|TRBV10-3|.|.
CAIRDDGGGRTEAFF
TGTGCCATCAGGGATGACGGGGGGGGACGCACTGAAGCTTTCTTT
>TRBJ1-1|TRBV10-3|.|.
CAISESLSVNTEAFF
TGTGCCATCAGTGAGTCCTTATCGGTGAACACTGAAGCTTTCTTT
>TRBJ1-3|TRBV7-9|.|.
CASSHQGLSGNTIYF
TGTGCCAGCAGCCACCAGGGTCTCTCTGGAAACACCATATATTTT
>TRBJ2-3|TRBV5-4|TRBD2|once
CASSPDLGTSGPTDTQYF
TGTGCCAGCAGCCCGGACCTGGGGACTAGCGGCCCCACAGATACGCAGTATTTT
>TRBJ2-7|TRBV28|.|.
CASSSPYEQYF
TGTGCCAGCAGTTCCCCTTACGAGCAGTACTTC
>TRBJ1-4|TRBV5-1|.|.
CASSGPGVTNEKLFF
TGCGCCAGCAGCGGCCCAGGGGTGACTAATGAAAAACTGTTTTTT
>TRBJ1-2|TRBV6-4|TRBD1|once
CASSDSKEGAYGYTF
TGTGCCAGCAGTGACTCGAAGGAGGGGGCGTATGGCTACACCTTC
>TRBJ1-2|TRBV29-1|TRBD1|.
CSVQGQGAYGYTF
TGCAGCGTCCAGGGACAGGGAGCCTATGGCTACACCTTC
>TRBJ1-1|TRBV18|TRBD1|few
CASSPVNRGHTEAFF
TGTGCCAGCTCACCGGTAAACAGGGGGCACACTGAAGCTTTCTTT
>TRBJ2-1|TRBV5-1|TRBD2|few
CASSLASGRNEQFF
TGCGCCAGCAGCTTGGCTAGCGGGAGGAATGAGCAGTTCTTC
>TRBJ1-4|TRBV18|.|few
CASSPDRNEKLFF
TGTGCCAGCTCACCCGACAGAAATGAAAAACTGTTTTTT
>TRBJ2-1|TRBV10-3|.|few
CAIRRDPYNEQFF
TGTGCCATCAGGCGGGACCCCTACAATGAGCAGTTCTTC
>TRBJ1-1|TRBV27|.|.
CASSFDRQLEAFF
TGTGCCAGCAGTTTCGACAGACAGCTTGAAGCTTTCTTT
>TRBJ1-2|TRBV10-1|.|.
CARAGRKRRGGYTF
TGCGCCAGGGCCGGGCGTAAGCGGAGGGGTGGCTACACCTTC
>TRBJ2-7|TRBV9|.|.
CASSVGRGRSYEQYF
TGTGCCAGCAGCGTAGGGAGGGGACGCTCCTACGAGCAGTACTTC
>TRBJ2-3|TRBV7-2|.|.
CASSPLNTDTQYF
TGTGCCAGCAGCCCACTTAATACAGATACGCAGTATTTT
>TRBJ2-3|TRBV5-6|TRBD2|once
CASSARRGVGTDTQYF
TGTGCCAGCAGCGCGAGGCGGGGGGTCGGCACAGATACGCAGTATTTT
>TRBJ1-5|TRBV10-3|TRBD1|few
CAISATDRAVQPQHF
TGTGCCATCAGTGCCACGGACAGGGCGGTTCAGCCCCAGCATTTT
>TRBJ1-4|TRBV29-1|TRBD1|.
CSVADRDGEKLFF
TGCAGCGTGGCAGACAGGGATGGTGAAAAACTGTTTTTT
>TRBJ2-1|TRBV11-3|TRBD1|.
CASSLDGQGFYNEQFF
TGTGCCAGCAGCTTAGATGGACAGGGGTTTTACAATGAGCAGTTCTTC
>TRBJ2-7|TRBV13|.|.
CASSSGDSNYEQYF
TGTGCCAGCAGCTCGGGGGACAGTAACTACGAGCAGTACTTC
>TRBJ1-2|TRBV28|.|.
CAGQGSNYGYTF
TGTGCCGGGCAGGGCTCTAACTATGGCTACACCTTC
>TRBJ2-5|TRBV18|TRBD2|.
CASSPPGLAGPYQETQYF
TGTGCCAGCTCACCACCGGGACTAGCGGGCCCGTACCAAGAGACCCAGTACTTC
>TRBJ2-2|TRBV2|TRBD2|few
CASSEASGSANTGELFF
TGTGCCAGCAGTGAGGCTAGCGGGAGCGCGAACACCGGGGAGCTGTTTTTT